Sequencing of this T cell receptor (beta chain) was carried out in a study of neurological immune-mediated disorders. The table lists this clonotype with a few counts. Time point meaning: longitudinal time-point 1 (baseline). From germline, CDR1 is LNHDA and CDR2 SQIVND (reference sequence). Trimming shortened V by 6 bases and J by 0 bases, and 9 bases separated the two germline ends. CDR3 length equals 14 residues. The method for making cDNA was 5'RACE, and it used 10-nucleotide random UMIs. TCRdb redid the calling of the 5' RACE reads with MiXCR, one entry per CDR3 protein. The table shows roughly 75,000 distinct CDR3 sequences, with about 13% occurring only once.

The chain recombines TRBV19 with TRBJ1-5; no clear D gene. This TCR was sampled from a female donor with HTLV-1-associated myelopathy (HAM/TSP). The sample taken for sequencing was PBMCs. As DNA, the CDR3 is TGTGCCAGTAGAACGGAATATAGCAATCAGCCCCAGCATTTT. Protein: CASRTEYSNQPQHF.